The sequence of this T cell receptor (beta chain) was determined in a study of PD-1 blockade in classical Hodgkin lymphoma. Only in-frame clones appear in the TCRdb table, and some are missing; sequencing was by immunoSEQ multiplex PCR. The table includes about 23,000 clones, 71% detected once. Exposure to brentuximab vedotin varied, and each patient had relapsed following autologous stem cell transplantation. The sequence was obtained from a human donor with classical Hodgkin lymphoma. The source was peripheral blood mononuclear cells (PBMCs), collected at baseline.

CDR3 nucleotide sequence: TGTGCCAGCAGCTTAGATCTGATGGAAGCTTTCTTT. Translation: CASSLDLMEAFF. The chain carries TRBV7-9 and TRBJ1-1; D is unclear. Trimming shortened V by 1 base and J by 8 bases, and 8 bases separated the two germline ends. Germline V gene data show CDR1 as SEHNR and CDR2 as FQNEAQ (reference sequence). The CDR3 sequence is 12 residues long.